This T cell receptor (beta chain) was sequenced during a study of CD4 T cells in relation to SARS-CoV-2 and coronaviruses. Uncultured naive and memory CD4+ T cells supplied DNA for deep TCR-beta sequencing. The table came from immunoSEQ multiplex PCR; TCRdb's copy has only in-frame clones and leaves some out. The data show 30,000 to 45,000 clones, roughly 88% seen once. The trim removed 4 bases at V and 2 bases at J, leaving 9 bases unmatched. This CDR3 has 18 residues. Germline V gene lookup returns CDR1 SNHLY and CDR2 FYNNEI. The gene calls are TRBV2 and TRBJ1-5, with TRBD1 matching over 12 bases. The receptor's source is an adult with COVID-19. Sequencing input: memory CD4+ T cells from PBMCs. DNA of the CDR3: TGTGCCAGCAGTGTGGGACAGGGGGCTGCTTTAGGCAATCAGCCCCAGCATTTT. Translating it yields CASSVGQGAALGNQPQHF.